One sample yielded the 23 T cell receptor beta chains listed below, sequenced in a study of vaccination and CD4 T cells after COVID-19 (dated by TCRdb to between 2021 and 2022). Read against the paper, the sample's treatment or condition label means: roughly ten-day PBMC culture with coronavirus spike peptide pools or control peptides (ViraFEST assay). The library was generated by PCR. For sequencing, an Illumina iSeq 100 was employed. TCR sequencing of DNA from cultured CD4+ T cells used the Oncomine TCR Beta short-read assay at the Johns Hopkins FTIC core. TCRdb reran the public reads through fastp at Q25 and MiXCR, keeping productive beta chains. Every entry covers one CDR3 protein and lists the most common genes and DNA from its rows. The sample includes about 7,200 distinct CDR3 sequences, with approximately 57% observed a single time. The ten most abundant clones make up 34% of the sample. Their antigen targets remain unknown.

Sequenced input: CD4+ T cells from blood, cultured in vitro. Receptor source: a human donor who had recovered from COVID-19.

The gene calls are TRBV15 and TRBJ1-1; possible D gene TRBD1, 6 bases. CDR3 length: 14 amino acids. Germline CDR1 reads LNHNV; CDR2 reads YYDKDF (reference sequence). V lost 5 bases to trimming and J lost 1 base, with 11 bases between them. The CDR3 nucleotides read TGTGCCACCAGCTTCGGGGGGGCGAACACTGAAGCTTTCTTT. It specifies CATSFGGANTEAFF.

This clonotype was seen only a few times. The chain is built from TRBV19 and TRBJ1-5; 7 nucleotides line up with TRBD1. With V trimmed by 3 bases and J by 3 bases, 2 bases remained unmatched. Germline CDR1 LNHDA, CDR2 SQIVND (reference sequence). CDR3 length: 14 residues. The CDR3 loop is CASSMEGANQPQHF. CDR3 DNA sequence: TGTGCCAGTAGTATGGAGGGGGCCAATCAGCCCCAGCATTTT.

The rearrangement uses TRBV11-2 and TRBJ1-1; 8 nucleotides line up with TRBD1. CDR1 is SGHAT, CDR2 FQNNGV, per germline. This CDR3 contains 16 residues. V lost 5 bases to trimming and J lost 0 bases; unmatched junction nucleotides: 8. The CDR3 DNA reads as TGTGCCAGCAGCCCCCGCATGGGACAGGTGAACACTGAAGCTTTCTTT. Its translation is CASSPRMGQVNTEAFF.

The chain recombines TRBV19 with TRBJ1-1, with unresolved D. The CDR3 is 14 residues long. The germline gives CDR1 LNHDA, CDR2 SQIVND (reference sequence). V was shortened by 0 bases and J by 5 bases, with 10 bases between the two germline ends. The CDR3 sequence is CASSIDTGSTEAFF. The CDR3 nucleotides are TGTGCCAGTAGTATAGATACGGGGAGTACTGAAGCTTTCTTT.

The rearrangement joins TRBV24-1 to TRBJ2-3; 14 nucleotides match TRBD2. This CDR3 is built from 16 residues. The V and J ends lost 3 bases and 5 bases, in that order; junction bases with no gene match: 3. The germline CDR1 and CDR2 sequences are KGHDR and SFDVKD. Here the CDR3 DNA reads TGTGCCACCAGTGATCGACTAGCGGGAGGGGTAGATACGCAGTATTTT. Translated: CATSDRLAGGVDTQYF.

CDR3 residues: CASSLNPLGPGEQYF. The CDR3 DNA reads as TGCGCCAGCAGCTTGAACCCACTAGGTCCGGGAGAGCAGTACTTC. This chain connects TRBV5-1 to TRBJ2-7; possible D gene TRBD2, 5 bases. Germline values: CDR1 SGHRS, CDR2 YFSETQ. Trimming took 1 base from V and 7 from J, leaving 18 bases between them. This CDR3 is built from 15 residues. The full variable domain, rest sourced from reference TRBV5-1 and TRBJ2-7, is KAGVTQTPRYLIKTRGQQVTLSCSPISGHRSVSWYQQTPGQGLQFLFEYFSETQRNKGNFPGRFSGRQFSNSRSEMNVSTLELGDSALYLCASSLNPLGPGEQYFGPGTRLTVT.

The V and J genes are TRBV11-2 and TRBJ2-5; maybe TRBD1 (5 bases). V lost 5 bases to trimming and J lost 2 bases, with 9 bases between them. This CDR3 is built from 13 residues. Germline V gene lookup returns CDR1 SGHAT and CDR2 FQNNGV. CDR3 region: CASSSDRQETQYF. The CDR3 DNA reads TGTGCCAGCAGCAGCGACAGACAAGAGACCCAGTACTTC.

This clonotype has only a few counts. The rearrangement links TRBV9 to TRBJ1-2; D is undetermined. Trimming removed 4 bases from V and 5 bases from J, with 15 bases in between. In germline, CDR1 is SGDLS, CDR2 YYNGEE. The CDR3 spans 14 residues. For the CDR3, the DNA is TGTGCCAGCAGCATCGACGGTGCCTCATATGGCTACACCTTC. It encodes CASSIDGASYGYTF.

CDR3 region: CASGRENSPLHF. CDR3 in DNA: TGTGCCAGCGGGAGGGAGAATTCACCCCTCCACTTT. This chain links TRBV7-2 with TRBJ1-6; D is undetermined. The CDR3 consists of 12 residues. The germline V and J ends were trimmed by 8 bases and 7 bases, with 9 bases remaining between them. The germline CDR1 and CDR2 sequences are SGHTA and FQGNSA.

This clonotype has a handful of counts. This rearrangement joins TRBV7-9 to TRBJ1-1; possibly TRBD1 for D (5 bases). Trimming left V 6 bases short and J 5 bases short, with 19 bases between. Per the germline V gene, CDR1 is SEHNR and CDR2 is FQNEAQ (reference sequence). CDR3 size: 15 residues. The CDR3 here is CASRGTGAEQTEAFF. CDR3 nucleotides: TGTGCCAGCAGAGGAACAGGAGCTGAACAAACTGAAGCTTTCTTT. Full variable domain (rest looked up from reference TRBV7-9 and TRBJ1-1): DTGVSQNPRHKITKRGQNVTFRCDPISEHNRLYWYRQTLGQGPEFLTYFQNEAQLEKSRLLSDRFSAERPKGSFSTLEIQRTEQGDSAMYLCASRGTGAEQTEAFFGQGTRLTVV.

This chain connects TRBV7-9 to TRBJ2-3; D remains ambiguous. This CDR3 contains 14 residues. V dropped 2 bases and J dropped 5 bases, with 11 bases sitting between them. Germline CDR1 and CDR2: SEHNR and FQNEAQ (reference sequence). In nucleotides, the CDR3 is TGTGCCAGCAGCTTAACGAATTCCAAAGATACGCAGTATTTT. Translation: CASSLTNSKDTQYF.

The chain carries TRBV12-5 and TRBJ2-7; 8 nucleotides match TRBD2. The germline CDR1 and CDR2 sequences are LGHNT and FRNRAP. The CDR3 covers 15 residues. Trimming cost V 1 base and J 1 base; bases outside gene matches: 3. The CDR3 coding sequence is TGTGCTAGTGGTTTGGGACTAGCGCTTTCCTACGAGCAGTACTTC. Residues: CASGLGLALSYEQYF.

CDR3 residues: CSAIRTSGTLQETQYF. Written as DNA, the CDR3 is TGCAGTGCTATACGGACTAGCGGAACGCTGCAAGAGACCCAGTACTTC. V gene TRBV20-1 combines with J gene TRBJ2-5; 10 bases match TRBD2. The germline CDR1 and CDR2 sequences are DFQATT and SNEGSKA (reference sequence). After removal of 4 bases from V and 2 bases from J, the junction contained 10 bases not matched to a gene. The CDR3 covers 16 residues.

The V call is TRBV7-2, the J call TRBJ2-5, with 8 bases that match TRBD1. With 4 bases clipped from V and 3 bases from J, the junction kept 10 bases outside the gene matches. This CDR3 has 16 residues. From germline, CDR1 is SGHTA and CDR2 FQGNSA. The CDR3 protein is CASSSGRQGLKETQYF. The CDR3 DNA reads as TGTGCCAGCAGCTCTGGCCGACAGGGGCTTAAAGAGACCCAGTACTTC. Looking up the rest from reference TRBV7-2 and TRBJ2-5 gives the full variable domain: GAGVSQSPSNKVTEKGKDVELRCDPISGHTALYWYRQSLGQGLEFLIYFQGNSAPDKSGLPSDRFSAERTGGSVSTLTIQRTQQEDSAVYLCASSSGRQGLKETQYFGPGTRLLVL.

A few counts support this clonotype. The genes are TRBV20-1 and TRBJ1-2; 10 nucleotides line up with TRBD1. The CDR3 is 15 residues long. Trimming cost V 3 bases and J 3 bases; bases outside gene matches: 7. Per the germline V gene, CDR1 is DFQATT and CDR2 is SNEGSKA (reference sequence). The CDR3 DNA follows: TGCAGTGCTAGCTCCCCGACAGGGGGCGACTATGGCTACACCTTC. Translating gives CSASSPTGGDYGYTF.

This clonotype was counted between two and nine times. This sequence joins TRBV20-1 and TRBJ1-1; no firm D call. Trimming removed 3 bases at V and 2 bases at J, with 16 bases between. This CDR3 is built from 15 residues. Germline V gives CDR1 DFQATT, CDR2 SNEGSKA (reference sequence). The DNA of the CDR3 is TGCAGTGCTAGTAGAGAGGGTCGGCAAAACACTGAAGCTTTCTTT. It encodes CSASREGRQNTEAFF.

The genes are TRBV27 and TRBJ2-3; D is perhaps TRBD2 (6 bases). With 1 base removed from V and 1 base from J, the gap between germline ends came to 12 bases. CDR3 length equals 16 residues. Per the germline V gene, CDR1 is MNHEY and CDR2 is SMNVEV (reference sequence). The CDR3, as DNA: TGTGCCAGCAGTTTATGGGGGGAAATAGGCACAGATACGCAGTATTTT. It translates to CASSLWGEIGTDTQYF.

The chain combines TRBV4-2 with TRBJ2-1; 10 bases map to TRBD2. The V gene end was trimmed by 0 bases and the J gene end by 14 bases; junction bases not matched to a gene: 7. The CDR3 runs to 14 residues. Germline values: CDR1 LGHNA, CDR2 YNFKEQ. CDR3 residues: CASSQEFSGRSKFF. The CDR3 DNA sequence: TGTGCCAGCAGCCAAGAGTTTAGCGGGAGGTCAAAGTTCTTC.

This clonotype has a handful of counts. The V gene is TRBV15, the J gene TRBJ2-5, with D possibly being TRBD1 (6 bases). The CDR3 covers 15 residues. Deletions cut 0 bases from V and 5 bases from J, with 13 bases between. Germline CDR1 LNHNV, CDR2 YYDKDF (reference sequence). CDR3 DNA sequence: TGTGCCACCAGCAGAGATGGCAGGGGTATTGAGACCCAGTACTTC. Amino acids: CATSRDGRGIETQYF. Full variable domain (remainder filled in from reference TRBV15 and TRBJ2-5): DAMVIQNPRYQVTQFGKPVTLSCSQTLNHNVMYWYQQKSSQAPKLLFHYYDKDFNNEADTPDNFQSRRPNTSFCFLDIRSPGLGDTAMYLCATSRDGRGIETQYFGPGTRLLVL.

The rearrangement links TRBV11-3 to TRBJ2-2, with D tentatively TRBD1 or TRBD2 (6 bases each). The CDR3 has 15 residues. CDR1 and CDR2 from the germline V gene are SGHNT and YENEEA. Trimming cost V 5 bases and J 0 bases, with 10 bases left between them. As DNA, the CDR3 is TGTGCCAGCAGCCGAAGGGGGGCGAACACCGGGGAGCTGTTTTTT. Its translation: CASSRRGANTGELFF.

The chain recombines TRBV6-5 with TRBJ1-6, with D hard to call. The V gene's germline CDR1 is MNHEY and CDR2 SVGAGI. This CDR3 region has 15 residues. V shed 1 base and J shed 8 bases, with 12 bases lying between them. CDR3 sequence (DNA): TGTGCCAGCAGTTACTATTGGAGGGAGGATTCACCCCTCCACTTT. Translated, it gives CASSYYWREDSPLHF.

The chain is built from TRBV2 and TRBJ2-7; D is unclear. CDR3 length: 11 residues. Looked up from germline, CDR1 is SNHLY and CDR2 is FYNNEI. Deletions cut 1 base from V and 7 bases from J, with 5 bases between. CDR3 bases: TGTGCCAGCAGTGAAGGCTGGGAGCAGTACTTC. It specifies CASSEGWEQYF. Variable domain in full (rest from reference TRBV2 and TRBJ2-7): EPEVTQTPSHQVTQMGQEVILRCVPISNHLYFYWYRQILGQKVEFLVSFYNNEISEKSEIFDDQFSVERPDGSNFTLKIRSTKLEDSAMYFCASSEGWEQYFGPGTRLTVT.

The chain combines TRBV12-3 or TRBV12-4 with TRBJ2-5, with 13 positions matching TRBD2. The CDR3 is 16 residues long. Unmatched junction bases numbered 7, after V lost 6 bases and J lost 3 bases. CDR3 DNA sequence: TGTGCCAGCAGGTCACCGGGACTAGCGGGGAAAGAGACCCAGTACTTC. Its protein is CASRSPGLAGKETQYF.